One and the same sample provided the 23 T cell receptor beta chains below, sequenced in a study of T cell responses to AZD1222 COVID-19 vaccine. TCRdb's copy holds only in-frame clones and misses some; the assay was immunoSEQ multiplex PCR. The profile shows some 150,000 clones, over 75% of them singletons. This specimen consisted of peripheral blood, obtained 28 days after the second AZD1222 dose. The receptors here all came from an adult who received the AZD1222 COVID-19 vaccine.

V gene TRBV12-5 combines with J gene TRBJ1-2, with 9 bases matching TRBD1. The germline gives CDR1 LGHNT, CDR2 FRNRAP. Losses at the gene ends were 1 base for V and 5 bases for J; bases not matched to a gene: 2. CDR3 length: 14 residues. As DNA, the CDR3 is TGTGCTAGTGGTTTGGGAGGGACAGGGTATGGCTACACCTTC. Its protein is CASGLGGTGYGYTF.

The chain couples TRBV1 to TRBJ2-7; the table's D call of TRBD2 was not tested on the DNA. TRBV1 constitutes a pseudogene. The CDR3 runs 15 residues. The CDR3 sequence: CTSSRPGTPSIAQYF. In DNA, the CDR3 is TGCACCAGCAGCCGCCCCGGGACTCCTAGTATCGCGCAGTACTTC.

The CDR3 sequence: CASSLRRTSGGSVQETQYF. The CDR3 bases are TGTGCCAGCAGCTTGCGACGGACTAGCGGGGGGTCCGTACAAGAGACCCAGTACTTC. The gene calls are TRBV5-4 and TRBJ2-5; TRBD2 matches 14 bases. J gave up 2 bases and V 1 base, and 10 bases lay outside the gene matches. There are 19 residues in the CDR3. Germline loops: CDR1 SGHNT, CDR2 YYREEE (reference sequence). The variable domain in full, with the rest retrieved from reference TRBV5-4 and TRBJ2-5, is ETGVTQSPTHLIKTRGQQVTLRCSSQSGHNTVSWYQQALGQGPQFIFQYYREEENGRGNFPPRFSGLQFPNYSSELNVNALELDDSALYLCASSLRRTSGGSVQETQYFGPGTRLLVL.

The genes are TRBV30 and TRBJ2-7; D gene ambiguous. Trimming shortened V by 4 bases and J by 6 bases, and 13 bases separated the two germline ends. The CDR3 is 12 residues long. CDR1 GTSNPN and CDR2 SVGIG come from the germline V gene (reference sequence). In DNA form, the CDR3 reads TGTGCCTGGAAAGTCCCAGGCGGCGAGCAGTACTTC. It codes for CAWKVPGGEQYF. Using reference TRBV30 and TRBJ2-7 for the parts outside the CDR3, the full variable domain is SQTIHQWPATLVQPVGSPLSLECTVEGTSNPNLYWYRQAAGRGLQLLFYSVGIGQISSEVPQNLSASRPQDRQFILSSKKLLLSDSGFYLCAWKVPGGEQYFGPGTRLTVT.

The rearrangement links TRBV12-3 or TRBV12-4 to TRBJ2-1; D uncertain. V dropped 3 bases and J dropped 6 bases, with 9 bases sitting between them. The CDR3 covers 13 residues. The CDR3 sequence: CASSFWPGNEQFF. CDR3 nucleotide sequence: TGTGCCAGCAGTTTTTGGCCGGGCAATGAGCAGTTCTTC.

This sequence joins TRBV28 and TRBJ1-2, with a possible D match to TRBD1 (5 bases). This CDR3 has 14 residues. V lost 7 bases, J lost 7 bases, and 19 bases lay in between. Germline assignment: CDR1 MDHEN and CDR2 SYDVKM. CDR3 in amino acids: CASINGGGEGGYTF. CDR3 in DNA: TGTGCCAGCATCAACGGGGGAGGGGAGGGTGGCTACACCTTC.

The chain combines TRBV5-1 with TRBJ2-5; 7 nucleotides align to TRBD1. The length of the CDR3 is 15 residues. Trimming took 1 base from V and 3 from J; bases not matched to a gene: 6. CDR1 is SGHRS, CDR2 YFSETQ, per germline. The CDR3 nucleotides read TGCGCCAGCAGCTTGAGTCCGGACAGGAAAGAGACCCAGTACTTC. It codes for CASSLSPDRKETQYF.

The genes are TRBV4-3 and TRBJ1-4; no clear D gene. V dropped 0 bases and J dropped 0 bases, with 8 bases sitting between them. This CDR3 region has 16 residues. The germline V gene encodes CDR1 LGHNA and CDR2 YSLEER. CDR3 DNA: TGCGCCAGCAGCCAAGACCGGGCCGCAACTAATGAAAAACTGTTTTTT. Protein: CASSQDRAATNEKLFF.

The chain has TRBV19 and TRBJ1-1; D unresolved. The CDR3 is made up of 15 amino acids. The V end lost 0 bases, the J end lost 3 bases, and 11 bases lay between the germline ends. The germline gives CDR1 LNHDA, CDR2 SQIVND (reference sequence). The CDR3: CASSIETFGYTEAFF. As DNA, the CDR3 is TGTGCCAGTAGTATAGAAACCTTTGGGTACACTGAAGCTTTCTTT.

CDR3 sequence: CASSFSDSNYGYTF. The CDR3 nucleotides are TGTGCCAGCAGCTTCTCCGACAGCAACTATGGCTACACCTTC. The chain recombines TRBV5-6 with TRBJ1-2; D is perhaps TRBD1 (5 bases). This CDR3 spans 14 amino acids. Germline loops: CDR1 SGHDT, CDR2 YYEEEE. V lost 2 bases, J lost 2 bases, and 10 bases lay in between.

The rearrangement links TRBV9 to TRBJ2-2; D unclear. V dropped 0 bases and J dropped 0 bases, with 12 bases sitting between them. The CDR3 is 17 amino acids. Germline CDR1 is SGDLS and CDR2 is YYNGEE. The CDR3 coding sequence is TGTGCCAGCAGCGTAGTAGGACCAGTAGCGAACACCGGGGAGCTGTTTTTT. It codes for CASSVVGPVANTGELFF.

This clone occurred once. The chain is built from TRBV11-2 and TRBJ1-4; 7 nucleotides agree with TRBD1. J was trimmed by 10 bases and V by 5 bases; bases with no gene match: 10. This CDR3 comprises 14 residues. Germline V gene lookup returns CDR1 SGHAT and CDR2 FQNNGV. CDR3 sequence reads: CASSLDRVDRKLFF. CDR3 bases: TGTGCCAGCAGCCTTGACAGGGTAGATCGAAAACTGTTTTTT.

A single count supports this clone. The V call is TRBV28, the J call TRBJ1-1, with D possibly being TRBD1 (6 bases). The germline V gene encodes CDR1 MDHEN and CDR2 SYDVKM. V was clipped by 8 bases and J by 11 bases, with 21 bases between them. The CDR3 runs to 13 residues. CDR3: CASVLGGRPNAFF. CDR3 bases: TGTGCCAGCGTACTTGGGGGCAGGCCGAACGCTTTCTTT.

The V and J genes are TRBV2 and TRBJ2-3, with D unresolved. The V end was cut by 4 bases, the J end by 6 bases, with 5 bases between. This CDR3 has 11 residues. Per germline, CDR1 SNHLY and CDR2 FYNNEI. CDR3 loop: CASSGWDTQYF. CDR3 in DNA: TGTGCCAGCAGTGGCTGGGATACGCAGTATTTT. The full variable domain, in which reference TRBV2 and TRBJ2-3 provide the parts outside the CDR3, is EPEVTQTPSHQVTQMGQEVILRCVPISNHLYFYWYRQILGQKVEFLVSFYNNEISEKSEIFDDQFSVERPDGSNFTLKIRSTKLEDSAMYFCASSGWDTQYFGPGTRLTVL.

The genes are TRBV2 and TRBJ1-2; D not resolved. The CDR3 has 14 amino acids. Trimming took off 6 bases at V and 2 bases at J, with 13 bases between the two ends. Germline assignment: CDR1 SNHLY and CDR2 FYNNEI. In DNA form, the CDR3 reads TGTGCCAGCAGCCCCGGACCTACCAACTATGGCTACACCTTC. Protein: CASSPGPTNYGYTF.

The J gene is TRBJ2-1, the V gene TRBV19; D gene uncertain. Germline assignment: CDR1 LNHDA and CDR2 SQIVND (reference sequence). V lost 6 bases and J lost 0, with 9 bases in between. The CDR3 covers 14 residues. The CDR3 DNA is TGTGCCAGTAGCCTCCTAAGCTCCTACAATGAGCAGTTCTTC. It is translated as CASSLLSSYNEQFF.

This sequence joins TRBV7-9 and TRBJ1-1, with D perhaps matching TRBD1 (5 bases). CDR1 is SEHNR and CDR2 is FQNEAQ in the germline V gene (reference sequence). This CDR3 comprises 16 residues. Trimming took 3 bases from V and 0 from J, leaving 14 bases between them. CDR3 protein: CASSLITAGVNTEAFF. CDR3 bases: TGTGCCAGCAGCTTGATTACAGCGGGGGTGAACACTGAAGCTTTCTTT.

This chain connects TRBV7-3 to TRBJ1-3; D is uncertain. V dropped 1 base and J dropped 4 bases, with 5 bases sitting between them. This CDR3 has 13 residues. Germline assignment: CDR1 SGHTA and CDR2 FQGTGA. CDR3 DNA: TGTGCCAGCAGCTTAAGCAGCGGAAACACCATATATTTT. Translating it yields CASSLSSGNTIYF.

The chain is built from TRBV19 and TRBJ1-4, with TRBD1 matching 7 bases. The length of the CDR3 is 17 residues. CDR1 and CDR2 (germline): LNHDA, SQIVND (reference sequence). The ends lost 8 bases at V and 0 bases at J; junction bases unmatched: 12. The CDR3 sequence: CASRDSQRGATNEKLFF. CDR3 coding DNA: TGTGCCAGTCGGGACAGCCAGAGGGGTGCAACTAATGAAAAACTGTTTTTT.

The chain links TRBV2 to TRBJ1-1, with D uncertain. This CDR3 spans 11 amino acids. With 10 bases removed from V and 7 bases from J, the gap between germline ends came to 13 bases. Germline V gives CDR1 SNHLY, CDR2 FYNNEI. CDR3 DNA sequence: TGTGCCACCAAAGGGAGAGGTGAAGCTTTCTTT. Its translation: CATKGRGEAFF.

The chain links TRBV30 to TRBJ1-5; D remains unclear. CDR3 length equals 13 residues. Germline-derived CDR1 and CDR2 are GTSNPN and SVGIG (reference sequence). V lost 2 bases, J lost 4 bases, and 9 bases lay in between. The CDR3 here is CAWSRRTNQPQHF. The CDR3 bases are TGTGCCTGGAGTAGGCGGACTAATCAGCCCCAGCATTTT. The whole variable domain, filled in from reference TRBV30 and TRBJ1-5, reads SQTIHQWPATLVQPVGSPLSLECTVEGTSNPNLYWYRQAAGRGLQLLFYSVGIGQISSEVPQNLSASRPQDRQFILSSKKLLLSDSGFYLCAWSRRTNQPQHFGDGTRLSIL.

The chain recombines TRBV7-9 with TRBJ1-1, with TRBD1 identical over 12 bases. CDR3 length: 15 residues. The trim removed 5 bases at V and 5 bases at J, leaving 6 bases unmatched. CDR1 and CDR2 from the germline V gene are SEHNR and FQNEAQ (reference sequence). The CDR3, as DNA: TGTGCCAGCAGCCTCGGGACAGGGGGCTATACTGAAGCTTTCTTT. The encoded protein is CASSLGTGGYTEAFF.

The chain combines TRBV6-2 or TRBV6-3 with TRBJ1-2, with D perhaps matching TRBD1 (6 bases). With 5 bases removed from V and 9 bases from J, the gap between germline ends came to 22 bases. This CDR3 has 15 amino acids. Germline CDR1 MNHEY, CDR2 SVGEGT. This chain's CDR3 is CASSRDGTSVWSYTF. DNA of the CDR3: TGTGCCAGCAGTCGCGATGGGACATCCGTTTGGAGCTACACCTTC.